This T cell receptor beta chain appears in the sequencing data of a study of tumor and adjacent non-tumor tissue in lung cancer. Background on the study: Samples averaged approximately 3.9 million productive TCRbeta reads each. Whole-study results and caveats: Tumor TCR diversity, when higher, was linked to shorter survival. Tumor tissue had significantly higher TCR diversity than normal lung.

The library came from three nested PCR rounds adapted from ARM-PCR protocols. One entry per CDR3 protein results from TCRdb running MiXCR on the multiplex PCR reads. The repertoire includes about 98,000 distinct CDR3 sequences, approximately 80% of them detected once, and about 29% sits in the top ten. RNA was extracted from bulk tissue without any cell sorting. The normal lung tissue was taken more than 3 cm from the tumor edge. Germline V lookup: CDR1 MDHEN, CDR2 SYDVKM. V lost 7 bases, J lost 7 bases, and 7 bases stayed unmatched. There are 14 residues in the CDR3. This clonotype was counted at least ten times. What it recognizes is unknown.

The rearrangement joins TRBV28 to TRBJ1-6, with TRBD1 matching over 7 bases. This clonotype was sampled from a man in his fifties or sixties with small cell lung cancer. Sequencing used distant non-tumor lung tissue. CDR3: CASTETGVNSPLHF. In DNA, the CDR3 is TGTGCCAGCACCGAAACAGGGGTGAATTCACCCCTCCACTTT.